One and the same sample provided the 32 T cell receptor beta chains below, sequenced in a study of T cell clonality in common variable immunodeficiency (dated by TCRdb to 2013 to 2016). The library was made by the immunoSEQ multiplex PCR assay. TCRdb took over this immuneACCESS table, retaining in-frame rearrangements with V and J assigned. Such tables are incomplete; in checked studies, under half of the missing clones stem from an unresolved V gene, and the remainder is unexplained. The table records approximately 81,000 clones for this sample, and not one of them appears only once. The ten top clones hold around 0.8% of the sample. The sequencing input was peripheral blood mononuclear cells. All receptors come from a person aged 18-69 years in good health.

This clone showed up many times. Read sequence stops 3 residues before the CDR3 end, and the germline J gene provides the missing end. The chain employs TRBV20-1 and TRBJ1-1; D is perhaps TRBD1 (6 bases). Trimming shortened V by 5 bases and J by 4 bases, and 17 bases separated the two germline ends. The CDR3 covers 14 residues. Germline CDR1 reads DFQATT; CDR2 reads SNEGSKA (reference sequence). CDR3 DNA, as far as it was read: TGCAGTGCTCCCAACTATAGGGGGGGCACTGAA. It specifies CSAPNYRGGTE. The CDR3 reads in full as CSAPNYRGGTEAFF.

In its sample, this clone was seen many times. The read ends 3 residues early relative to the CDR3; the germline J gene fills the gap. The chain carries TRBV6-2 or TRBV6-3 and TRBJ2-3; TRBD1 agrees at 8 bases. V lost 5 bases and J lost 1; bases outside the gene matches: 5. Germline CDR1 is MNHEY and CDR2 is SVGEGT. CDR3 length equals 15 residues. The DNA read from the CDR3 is TGTGCCAGCAGTATCGAGGGACAGGGCACAGATACG. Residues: CASSIEGQGTDT. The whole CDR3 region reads CASSIEGQGTDTQYF.

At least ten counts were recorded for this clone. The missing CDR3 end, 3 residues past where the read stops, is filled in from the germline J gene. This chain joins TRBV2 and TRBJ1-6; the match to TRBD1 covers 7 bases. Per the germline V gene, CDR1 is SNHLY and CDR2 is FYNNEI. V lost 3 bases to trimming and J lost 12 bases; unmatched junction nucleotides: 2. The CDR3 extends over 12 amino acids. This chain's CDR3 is CASSEGQRPLHF. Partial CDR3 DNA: TGTGCCAGCAGTGAGGGACAGAGACCC.

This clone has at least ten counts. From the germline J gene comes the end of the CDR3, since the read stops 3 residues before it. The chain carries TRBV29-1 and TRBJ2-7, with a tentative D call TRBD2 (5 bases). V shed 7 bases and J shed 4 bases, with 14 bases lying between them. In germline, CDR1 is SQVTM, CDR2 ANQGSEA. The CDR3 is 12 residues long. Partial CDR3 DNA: TGCAGCGCAACGACTAAGTGGTACGAG. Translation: CSATTKWYE. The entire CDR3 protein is CSATTKWYEQYF.

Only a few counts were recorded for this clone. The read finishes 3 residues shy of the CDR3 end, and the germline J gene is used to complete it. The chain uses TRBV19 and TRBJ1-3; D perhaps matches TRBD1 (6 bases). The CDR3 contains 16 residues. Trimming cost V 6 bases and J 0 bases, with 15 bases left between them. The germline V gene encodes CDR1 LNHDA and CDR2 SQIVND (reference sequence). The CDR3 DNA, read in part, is TGTGCCAGTAGCTCAAGGGGGGGGATCTCTGGAAACACC. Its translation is CASSSRGGISGNT. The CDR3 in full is CASSSRGGISGNTIYF.

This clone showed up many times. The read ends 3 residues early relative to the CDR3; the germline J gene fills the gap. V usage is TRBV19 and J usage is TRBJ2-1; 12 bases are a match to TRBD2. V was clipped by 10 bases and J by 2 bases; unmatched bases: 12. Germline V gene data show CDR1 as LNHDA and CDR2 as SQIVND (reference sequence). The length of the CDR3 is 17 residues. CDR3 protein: CATGLAGFWGTYNEQFF. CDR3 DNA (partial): TGTGCCACAGGACTAGCGGGATTTTGGGGGACCTACAATGAG.

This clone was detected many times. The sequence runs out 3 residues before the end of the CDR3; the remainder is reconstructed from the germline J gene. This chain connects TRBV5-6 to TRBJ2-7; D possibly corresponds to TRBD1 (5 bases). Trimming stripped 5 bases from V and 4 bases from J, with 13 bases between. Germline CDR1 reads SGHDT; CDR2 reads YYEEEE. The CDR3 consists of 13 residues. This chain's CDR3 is CASSLLGRYEQYF. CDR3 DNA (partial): TGTGCCAGCAGTCTTTTGGGGCGGTACGAG.

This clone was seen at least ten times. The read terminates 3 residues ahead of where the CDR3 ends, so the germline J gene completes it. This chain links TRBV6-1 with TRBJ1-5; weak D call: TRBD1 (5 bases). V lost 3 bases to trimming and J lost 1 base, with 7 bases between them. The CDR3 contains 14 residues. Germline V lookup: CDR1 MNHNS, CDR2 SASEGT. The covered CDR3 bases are TGTGCCAGCAGTGAGGGGGGGAGCAATCAGCCC. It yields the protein CASSEGGSNQP. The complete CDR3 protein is CASSEGGSNQPQHF.

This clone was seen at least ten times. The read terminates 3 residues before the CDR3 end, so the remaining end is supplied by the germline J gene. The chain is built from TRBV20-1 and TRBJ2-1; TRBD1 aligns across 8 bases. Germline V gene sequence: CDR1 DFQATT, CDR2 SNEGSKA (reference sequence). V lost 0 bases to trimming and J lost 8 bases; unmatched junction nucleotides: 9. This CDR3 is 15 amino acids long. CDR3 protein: CSARDVDRGFDEQFF. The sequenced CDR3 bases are TGCAGTGCTAGAGATGTAGACAGGGGTTTCGATGAG.

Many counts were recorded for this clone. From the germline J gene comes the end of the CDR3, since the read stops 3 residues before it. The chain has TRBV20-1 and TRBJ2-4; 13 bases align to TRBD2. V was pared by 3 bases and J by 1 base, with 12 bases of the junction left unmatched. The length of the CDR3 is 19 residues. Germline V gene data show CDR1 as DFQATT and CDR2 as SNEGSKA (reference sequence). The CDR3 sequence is CSARAGLAGDLGAKNIQYF. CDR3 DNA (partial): TGCAGTGCTAGGGCTGGACTAGCGGGAGATCTCGGGGCCAAAAACATT.

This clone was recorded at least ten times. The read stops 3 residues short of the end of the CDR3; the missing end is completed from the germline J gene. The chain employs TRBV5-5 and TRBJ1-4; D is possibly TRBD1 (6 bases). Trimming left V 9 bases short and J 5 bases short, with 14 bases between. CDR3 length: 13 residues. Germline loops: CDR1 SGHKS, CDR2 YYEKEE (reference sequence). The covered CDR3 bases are TGTGCCACCTCGGACAGTCCCAATGAAAAA. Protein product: CATSDSPNEK. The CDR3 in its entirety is CATSDSPNEKLFF.

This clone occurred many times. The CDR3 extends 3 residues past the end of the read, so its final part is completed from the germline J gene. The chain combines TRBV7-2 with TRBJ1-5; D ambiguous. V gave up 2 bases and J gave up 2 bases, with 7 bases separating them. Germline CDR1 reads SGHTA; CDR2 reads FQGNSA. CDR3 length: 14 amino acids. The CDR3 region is CASSLKPGNQPQHF. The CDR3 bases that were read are TGTGCCAGCAGCTTAAAACCAGGCAATCAGCCC.

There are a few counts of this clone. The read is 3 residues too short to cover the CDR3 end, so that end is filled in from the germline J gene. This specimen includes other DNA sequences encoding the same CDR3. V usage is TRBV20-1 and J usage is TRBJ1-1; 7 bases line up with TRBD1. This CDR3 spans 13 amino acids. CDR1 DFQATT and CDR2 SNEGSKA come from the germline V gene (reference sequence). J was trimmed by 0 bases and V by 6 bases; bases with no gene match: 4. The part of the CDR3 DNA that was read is TGCAGTGCCCGGGACAGCATGAACACTGAA. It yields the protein CSARDSMNTE. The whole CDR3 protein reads CSARDSMNTEAFF.

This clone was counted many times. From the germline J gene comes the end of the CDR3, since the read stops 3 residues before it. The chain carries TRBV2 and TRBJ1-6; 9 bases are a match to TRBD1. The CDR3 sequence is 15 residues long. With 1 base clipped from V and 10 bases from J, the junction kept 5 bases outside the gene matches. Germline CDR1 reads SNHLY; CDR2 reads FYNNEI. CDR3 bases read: TGTGCCAGCAGTGAAGGGACAGGGGCAGGATCACCC. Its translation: CASSEGTGAGSP. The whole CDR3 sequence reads CASSEGTGAGSPLHF.

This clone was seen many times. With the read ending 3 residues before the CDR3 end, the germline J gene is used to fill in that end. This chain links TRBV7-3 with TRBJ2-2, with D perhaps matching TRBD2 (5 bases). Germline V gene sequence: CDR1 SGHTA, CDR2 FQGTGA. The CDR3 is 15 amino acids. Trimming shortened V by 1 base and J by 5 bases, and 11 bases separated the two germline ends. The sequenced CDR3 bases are TGTGCCAGCAGCTTAATGGAGGAGACTACCGGGGAG. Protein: CASSLMEETTGE. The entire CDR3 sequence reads CASSLMEETTGELFF.

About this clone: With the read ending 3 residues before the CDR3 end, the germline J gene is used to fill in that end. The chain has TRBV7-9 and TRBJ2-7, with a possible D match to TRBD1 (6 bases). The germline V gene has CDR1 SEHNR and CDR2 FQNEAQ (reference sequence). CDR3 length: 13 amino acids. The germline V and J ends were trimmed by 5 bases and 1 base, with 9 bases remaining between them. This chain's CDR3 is CASSRTESYEQYF. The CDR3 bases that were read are TGTGCCAGCAGCAGGACAGAATCCTACGAG. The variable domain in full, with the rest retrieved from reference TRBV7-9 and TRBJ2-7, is DTGVSQNPRHKITKRGQNVTFRCDPISEHNRLYWYRQTLGQGPEFLTYFQNEAQLEKSRLLSDRFSAERPKGSFSTLEIQRTEQGDSAMYLCASSRTESYEQYFGPGTRLTVT.

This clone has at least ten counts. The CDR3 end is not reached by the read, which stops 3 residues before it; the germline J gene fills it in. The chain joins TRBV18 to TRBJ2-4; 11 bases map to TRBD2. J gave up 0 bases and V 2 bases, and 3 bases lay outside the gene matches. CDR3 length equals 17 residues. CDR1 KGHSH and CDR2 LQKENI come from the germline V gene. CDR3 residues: CASSPVAGGVAKNIQYF. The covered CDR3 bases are TGTGCCAGCTCACCAGTAGCGGGAGGGGTAGCCAAAAACATT.

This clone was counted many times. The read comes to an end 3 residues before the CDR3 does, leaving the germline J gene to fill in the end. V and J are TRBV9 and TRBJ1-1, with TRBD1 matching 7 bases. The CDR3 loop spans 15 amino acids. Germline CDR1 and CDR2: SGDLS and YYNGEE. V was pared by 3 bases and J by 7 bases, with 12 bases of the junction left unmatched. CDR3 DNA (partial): TGTGCCAGCAGCGCTCGACAGGGAGGCGCGTATGAA. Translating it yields CASSARQGGAYE. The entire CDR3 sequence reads CASSARQGGAYEAFF.

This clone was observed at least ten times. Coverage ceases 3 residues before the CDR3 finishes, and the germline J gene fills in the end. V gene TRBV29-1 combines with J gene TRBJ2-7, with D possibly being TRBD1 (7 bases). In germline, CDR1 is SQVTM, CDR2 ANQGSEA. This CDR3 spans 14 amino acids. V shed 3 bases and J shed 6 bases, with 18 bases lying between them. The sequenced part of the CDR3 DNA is TGCAGCGTTGAGAGCGCCGACAGGGAGGTCGAG. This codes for CSVESADREVE. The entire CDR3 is CSVESADREVEQYF.

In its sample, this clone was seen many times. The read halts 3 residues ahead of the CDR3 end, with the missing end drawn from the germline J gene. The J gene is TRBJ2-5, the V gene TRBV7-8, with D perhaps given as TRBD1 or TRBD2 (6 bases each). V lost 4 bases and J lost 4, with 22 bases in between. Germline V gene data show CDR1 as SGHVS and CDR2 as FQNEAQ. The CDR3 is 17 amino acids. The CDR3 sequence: CASSSTLEGRGGETQYF. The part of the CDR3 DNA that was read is TGTGCCAGCAGCTCAACCCTGGAGGGCAGGGGAGGAGAGACC.

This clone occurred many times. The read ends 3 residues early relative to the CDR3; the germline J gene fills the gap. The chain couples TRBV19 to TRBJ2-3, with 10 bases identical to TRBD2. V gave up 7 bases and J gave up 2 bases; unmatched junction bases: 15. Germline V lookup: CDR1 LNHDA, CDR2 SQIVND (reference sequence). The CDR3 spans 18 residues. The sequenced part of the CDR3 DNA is TGTGCCAGTATCAACCTTGCAACTAGCGGGACGACCACAGATACG. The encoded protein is CASINLATSGTTTDT. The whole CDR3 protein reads CASINLATSGTTTDTQYF.

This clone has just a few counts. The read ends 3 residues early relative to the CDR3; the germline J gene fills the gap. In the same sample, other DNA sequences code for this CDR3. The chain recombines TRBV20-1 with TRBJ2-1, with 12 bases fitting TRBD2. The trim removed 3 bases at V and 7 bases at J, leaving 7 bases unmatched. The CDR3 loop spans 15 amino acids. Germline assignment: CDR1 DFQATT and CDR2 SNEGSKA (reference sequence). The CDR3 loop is CSASPLLAGGNEQFF. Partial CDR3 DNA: TGCAGTGCTAGTCCGCTGCTAGCGGGAGGGAATGAG.

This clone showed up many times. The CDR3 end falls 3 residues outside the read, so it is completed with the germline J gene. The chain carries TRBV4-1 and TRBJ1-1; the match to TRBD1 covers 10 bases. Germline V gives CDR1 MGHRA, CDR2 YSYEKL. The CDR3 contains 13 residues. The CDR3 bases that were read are TGCGCCAGCAGCCAGACAGGGGGCCCCGAA. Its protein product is CASSQTGGPE. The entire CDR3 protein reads CASSQTGGPEAFF.

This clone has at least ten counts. The sequenced CDR3 bases are TGCAGTGCAACCCCTCTAGCGGCGGGTTCCTACGAG. Translating it yields CSATPLAAGSYE. The full-length CDR3 reads as CSATPLAAGSYEQYF. The chain combines TRBV20-1 with TRBJ2-7; 7 bases are a match to TRBD2. The CDR3 end falls 3 residues outside the read, so it is completed with the germline J gene. The CDR3 contains 15 residues. The germline V gene encodes CDR1 DFQATT and CDR2 SNEGSKA (reference sequence). V trimming: 6 bases; J trimming: 1 base; junction bases outside the gene matches: 12.

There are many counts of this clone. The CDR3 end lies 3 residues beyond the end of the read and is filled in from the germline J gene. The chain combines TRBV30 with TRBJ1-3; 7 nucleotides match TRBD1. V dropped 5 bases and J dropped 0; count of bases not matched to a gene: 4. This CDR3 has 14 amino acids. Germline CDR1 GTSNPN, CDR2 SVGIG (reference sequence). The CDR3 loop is CAWQQGNSGNTIYF. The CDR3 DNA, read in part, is TGTGCCTGGCAACAGGGGAACTCTGGAAACACC.

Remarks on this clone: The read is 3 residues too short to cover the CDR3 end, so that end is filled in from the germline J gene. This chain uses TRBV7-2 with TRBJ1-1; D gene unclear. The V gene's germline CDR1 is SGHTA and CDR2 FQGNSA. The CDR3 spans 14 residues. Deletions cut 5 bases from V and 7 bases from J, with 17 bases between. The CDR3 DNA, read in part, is TGTACCAGCAGCGTGGGTTCCGTCGCGGGTGAA. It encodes CTSSVGSVAGE. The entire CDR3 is CTSSVGSVAGEAFF.

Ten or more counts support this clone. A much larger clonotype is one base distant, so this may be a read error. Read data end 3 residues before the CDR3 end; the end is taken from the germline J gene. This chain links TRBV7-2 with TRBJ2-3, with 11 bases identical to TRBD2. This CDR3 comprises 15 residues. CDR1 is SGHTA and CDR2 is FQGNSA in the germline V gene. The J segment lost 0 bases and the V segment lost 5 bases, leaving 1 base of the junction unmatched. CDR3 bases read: TGTGCCAGCAGCCGGACTAGCGGGAGCACAGATACG. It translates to CASSRTSGSTDT. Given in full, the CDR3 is CASSRTSGSTDTQYF.

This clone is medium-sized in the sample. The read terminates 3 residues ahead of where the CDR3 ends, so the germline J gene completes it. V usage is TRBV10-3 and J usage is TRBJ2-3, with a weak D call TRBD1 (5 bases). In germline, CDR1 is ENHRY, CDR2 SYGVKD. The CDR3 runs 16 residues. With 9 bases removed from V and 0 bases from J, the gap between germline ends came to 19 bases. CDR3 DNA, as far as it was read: TGTGCCATTACAAGGGGCGTAAAATCTAGCACAGATACG. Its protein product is CAITRGVKSSTDT. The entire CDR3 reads CAITRGVKSSTDTQYF.

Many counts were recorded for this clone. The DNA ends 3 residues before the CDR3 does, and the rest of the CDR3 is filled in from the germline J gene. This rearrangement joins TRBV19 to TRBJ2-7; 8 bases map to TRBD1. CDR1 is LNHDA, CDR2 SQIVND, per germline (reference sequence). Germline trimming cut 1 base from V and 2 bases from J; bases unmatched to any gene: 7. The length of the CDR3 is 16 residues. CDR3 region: CASSIGYRGAPYEQYF. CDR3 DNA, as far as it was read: TGTGCCAGTAGTATAGGCTACAGGGGGGCGCCCTACGAG.

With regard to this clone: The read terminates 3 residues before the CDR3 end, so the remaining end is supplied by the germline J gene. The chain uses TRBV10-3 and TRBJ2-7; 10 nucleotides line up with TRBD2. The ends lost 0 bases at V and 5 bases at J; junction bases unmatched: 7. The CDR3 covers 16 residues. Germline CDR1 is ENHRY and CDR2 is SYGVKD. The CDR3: CAISESLAGARHEQYF. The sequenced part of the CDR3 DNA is TGTGCCATCAGTGAGTCCCTAGCGGGAGCTCGGCACGAG.

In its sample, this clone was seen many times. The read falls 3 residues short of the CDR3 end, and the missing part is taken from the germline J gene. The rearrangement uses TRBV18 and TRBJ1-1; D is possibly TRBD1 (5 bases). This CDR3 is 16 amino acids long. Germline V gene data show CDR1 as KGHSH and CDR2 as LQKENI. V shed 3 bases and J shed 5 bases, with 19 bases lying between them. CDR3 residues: CASSPKTGVLGTEAFF. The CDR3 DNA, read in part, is TGTGCCAGCTCACCGAAAACAGGAGTCCTCGGGACTGAA.

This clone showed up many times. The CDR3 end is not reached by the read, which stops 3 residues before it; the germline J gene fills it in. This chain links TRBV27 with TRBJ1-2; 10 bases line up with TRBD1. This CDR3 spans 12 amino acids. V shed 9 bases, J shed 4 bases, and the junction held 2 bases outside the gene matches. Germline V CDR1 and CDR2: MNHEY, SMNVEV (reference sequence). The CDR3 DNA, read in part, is TGTGCCAGGGACAGGGGGAGCTATGGC. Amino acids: CARDRGSYG. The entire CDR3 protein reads CARDRGSYGYTF.